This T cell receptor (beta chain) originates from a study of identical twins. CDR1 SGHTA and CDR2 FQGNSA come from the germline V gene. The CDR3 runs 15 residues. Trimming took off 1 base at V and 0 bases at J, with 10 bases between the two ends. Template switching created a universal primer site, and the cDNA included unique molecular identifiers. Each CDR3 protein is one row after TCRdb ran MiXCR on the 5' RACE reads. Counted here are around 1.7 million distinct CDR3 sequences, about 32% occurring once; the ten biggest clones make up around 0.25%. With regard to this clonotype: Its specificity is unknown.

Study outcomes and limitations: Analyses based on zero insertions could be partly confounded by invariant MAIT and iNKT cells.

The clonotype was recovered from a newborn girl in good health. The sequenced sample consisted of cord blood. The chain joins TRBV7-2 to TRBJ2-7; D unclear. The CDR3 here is CASSLETPPSYEQYF. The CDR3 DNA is TGTGCCAGCAGCTTAGAGACTCCTCCCTCCTACGAGCAGTACTTC.